Following are 3 T cell receptor beta chains from one sample sequenced in a study of blood T cell repertoires in COVID-19. Clones were sequenced by immunoSEQ multiplex PCR, and TCRdb holds only the in-frame ones, with some missing. The sample contains about 400,000 clones, about nine tenths of which appear only once. Sequenced material: PBMCs or T cells enriched from blood (not recorded which). These receptors were collected from a woman in her thirties who had recovered from COVID-19.

The gene calls are TRBV7-2 and TRBJ1-6, with TRBD1 identical over 7 bases. The CDR3 totals 16 residues. J was trimmed by 4 bases and V by 6 bases; bases with no gene match: 9. The germline gives CDR1 SGHTA, CDR2 FQGNSA. CDR3 residues: CASRQTGVGYNSPLHF. In nucleotides, the CDR3 is TGTGCCAGCAGACAAACAGGGGTTGGATATAATTCACCCCTCCACTTT.

The J gene is TRBJ2-7, the V gene TRBV7-2; TRBD1 matches 9 bases. Germline trimming cut 7 bases from V and 4 bases from J; bases unmatched to any gene: 8. Germline CDR1 is SGHTA and CDR2 is FQGNSA. This CDR3 region has 14 residues. The CDR3 sequence is CASTAGTGPYEQYF. CDR3 DNA: TGTGCCAGCACCGCCGGGACAGGGCCTTACGAGCAGTACTTC.

This sequence joins TRBV7-9 and TRBJ1-1, with D maybe TRBD1 (5 bases). The CDR3 sequence is 14 residues long. Germline lookup yields CDR1 SEHNR and CDR2 FQNEAQ (reference sequence). Trimming took 4 bases from V and 5 from J, leaving 14 bases between them. CDR3: CASSYPPRGTEAFF. The CDR3 bases are TGTGCCAGCAGCTACCCGCCCCGGGGGACTGAAGCTTTCTTT.